The T cell receptor (beta chain) described here comes from a study of beta chain features in type 1 diabetes. Whole-study context: The examined sorted cells totaled fewer than 110,000,000 across samples.

Study observations and caveats: For TCRB rearrangement, an influence of HLA type remained unresolved here. Diminished insertions and augmented deletions at VDJ junctions characterized type 1 diabetes patients. Across all four CD4+ subsets, people with type 1 diabetes showed modestly shorter TCRB CDR3s.

V gave up 6 bases and J gave up 5 bases; unmatched junction bases: 5. The CDR3 is made up of 13 amino acids. Germline V gene sequence: CDR1 MNHEY, CDR2 SMNVEV (reference sequence). Expressed TCRB transcripts were sequenced because the isolated RNA had all been reverse transcribed beforehand. Method: immunoSEQ multiplex PCR; TCRdb's copy keeps in-frame clones and lacks some. The sample contains about 160,000 clones, around 8.6% of which appear only once. Note on this clone: Its specificity is unknown.

The clonotype comes from a woman aged 18-29 years with type 1 diabetes. The chain recombines TRBV27 with TRBJ2-5; 8 nucleotides align to TRBD1. The sequenced sample was central memory CD4+ T cells from blood. The CDR3, as DNA: TGTGCCAGCAGCCAGGGGGCTTCCGAGACCCAGTACTTC. This sequence encodes CASSQGASETQYF.